This T cell receptor (beta chain) was sequenced during a study of T cell responses to AZD1222 COVID-19 vaccine. Study-wide findings and caveats: Repertoires were sampled only after the peak T cell response. Nearly half of spike-specific TCRs reportedly target variant regions that are unmutated in the B.1.351 and B.1.1.7 variants. Just a handful of AZD1222 recipients tested seropositive at baseline. A mostly white British donor set with more females was recruited, and clonal diversity was possibly underestimated.

Remarks on this clone: Its antigen is not known. Other DNA sequences in the same sample also yield this CDR3.

CDR3 size: 17 residues. Germline trimming cut 5 bases from V and 2 bases from J; bases unmatched to any gene: 4. Per the germline V gene, CDR1 is MNHEY and CDR2 is SMNVEV (reference sequence). Method: immunoSEQ multiplex PCR; TCRdb's copy keeps in-frame clones and lacks some. The repertoire consists of under 130,000 clones, with 85% to 90% occurring once and the leading ten covering roughly two fifths. The sequences come from peripheral blood, collected 28 days after the second AZD1222 dose. The chain links TRBV27 to TRBJ2-6; 12 bases line up with TRBD1. This sequence was found in an adult who received the AZD1222 COVID-19 vaccine. The chain's CDR3 is CASSPGTGGAGANVLTF. The CDR3 nucleotides are TGTGCCAGCAGTCCGGGGACAGGGGGCGCTGGGGCCAACGTCCTGACTTTC.